A selection of T cell receptor beta chains follows, all from one sample in a study of CD8 T cells in ankylosing spondylitis. MiXCR, applied by TCRdb to the 5' RACE reads, yields one record per CDR3 protein. The profile shows 750,000 to 850,000 distinct CDR3 sequences, about an eighth of them singletons. The sequencing sample was made of blood, either unsorted or a sorted T cell fraction (not recorded which). These receptors all stem from a male donor with ankylosing spondylitis. Both conserved end residues are part of each CDR3. The order of the fields is CDR3 protein, J gene, V gene.

CDR3aa: CASRLARLGKWTEAFF
j_gene: TRBJ1-1
v_gene: TRBV7-8

CDR3aa: CASGLTGRVGELFF
j_gene: TRBJ2-2
v_gene: TRBV12-5

CDR3aa: CASSPEPGQEQFF
j_gene: TRBJ2-1
v_gene: TRBV12-3/TRBV12-4

CDR3aa: CSASRDIAYEQYF
j_gene: TRBJ2-7
v_gene: TRBV20-1

CDR3aa: CSAIRHEQFF
j_gene: TRBJ2-1
v_gene: TRBV20-1

CDR3aa: CASSPQRADEKLFF
j_gene: TRBJ1-4
v_gene: TRBV18

CDR3aa: CASSQDGQGAWGYTF
j_gene: TRBJ1-2
v_gene: TRBV4-3

CDR3aa: CASSPGQGFPKLFF
j_gene: TRBJ1-4
v_gene: TRBV7-8

CDR3aa: CASRRQGLTDTQYF
j_gene: TRBJ2-3
v_gene: TRBV5-1

CDR3aa: CSGMGQGIQPQHF
j_gene: TRBJ1-5
v_gene: TRBV20-1

CDR3aa: CASSRRTSVYEQYF
j_gene: TRBJ2-7
v_gene: TRBV7-2

CDR3aa: CSAPSGWSGRAQETQYF
j_gene: TRBJ2-5
v_gene: TRBV20-1

CDR3aa: CASSDPEGADTQYF
j_gene: TRBJ2-3
v_gene: TRBV5-1

CDR3aa: CASSDNRAGYGYTF
j_gene: TRBJ1-2
v_gene: TRBV5-1

CDR3aa: CASSSPASGGETQYF
j_gene: TRBJ2-5
v_gene: TRBV7-2

CDR3aa: CSATQTYSSYNEQFF
j_gene: TRBJ2-1
v_gene: TRBV20-1

CDR3aa: CSAATNTGELFF
j_gene: TRBJ2-2
v_gene: TRBV29-1

CDR3aa: CASSFGGHNEQFF
j_gene: TRBJ2-1
v_gene: TRBV5-1

CDR3aa: CASSPRGENYGYTF
j_gene: TRBJ1-2
v_gene: TRBV12-3/TRBV12-4

CDR3aa: CACSTAGEWGRELFF
j_gene: TRBJ2-2
v_gene: TRBV27

CDR3aa: CASSYGGWGTEAFF
j_gene: TRBJ1-1
v_gene: TRBV6-5

CDR3aa: CSVEPLYQETQYF
j_gene: TRBJ2-5
v_gene: TRBV29-1

CDR3aa: CGSIGMNTEAFF
j_gene: TRBJ1-1
v_gene: TRBV12-3/TRBV12-4

CDR3aa: CASRDYEQYF
j_gene: TRBJ2-7
v_gene: TRBV6-6

CDR3aa: CASSPNPGNSPLHF
j_gene: TRBJ1-6
v_gene: TRBV16

CDR3aa: CSAVLAGMTDTQYF
j_gene: TRBJ2-3
v_gene: TRBV20-1

CDR3aa: CASSYDGGQGSGYTF
j_gene: TRBJ1-2
v_gene: TRBV6-5

CDR3aa: CASSVESRGVGSPLHF
j_gene: TRBJ1-6
v_gene: TRBV9

CDR3aa: CSAGGLFSNEQFF
j_gene: TRBJ2-1
v_gene: TRBV20-1

CDR3aa: CSACRPYQETQYF
j_gene: TRBJ2-5
v_gene: TRBV20-1

CDR3aa: CASSFRTQGSPLHF
j_gene: TRBJ1-6
v_gene: TRBV7-2

CDR3aa: CASSVAAIRETQYF
j_gene: TRBJ2-5
v_gene: TRBV9

CDR3aa: CASSFNWGYEQYF
j_gene: TRBJ2-7
v_gene: TRBV7-3

CDR3aa: CASSQDIGRGDEQFF
j_gene: TRBJ2-1
v_gene: TRBV4-3

CDR3aa: CASSFSHGPDTQYF
j_gene: TRBJ2-3
v_gene: TRBV7-2

CDR3aa: CASSSYAGTETQYF
j_gene: TRBJ2-5
v_gene: TRBV7-9

CDR3aa: CASSVRAGVAETQYF
j_gene: TRBJ2-5
v_gene: TRBV9

CDR3aa: CASSLGQGGLGEKLFF
j_gene: TRBJ1-4
v_gene: TRBV5-5

CDR3aa: CASSLYGGRAGTQYF
j_gene: TRBJ2-3
v_gene: TRBV7-9

CDR3aa: CASSLVPRPEGTGNNEQFF
j_gene: TRBJ2-1
v_gene: TRBV7-8

CDR3aa: CSALDGGRGEKLFF
j_gene: TRBJ1-4
v_gene: TRBV20-1

CDR3aa: CASSYFDTGGYGYTF
j_gene: TRBJ1-2
v_gene: TRBV6-5

CDR3aa: CASSSTARDYGYTF
j_gene: TRBJ1-2
v_gene: TRBV5-5

CDR3aa: CASSQGFYSNQPQHF
j_gene: TRBJ1-5
v_gene: TRBV7-2

CDR3aa: CSARGDRGRSYEQYF
j_gene: TRBJ2-7
v_gene: TRBV20-1

CDR3aa: CASSFPGQGTYEQYF
j_gene: TRBJ2-7
v_gene: TRBV12-3/TRBV12-4

CDR3aa: CASRPGLAGVREQYF
j_gene: TRBJ2-7
v_gene: TRBV6-1

CDR3aa: CSAPNNGQDEQYF
j_gene: TRBJ2-7
v_gene: TRBV20-1

CDR3aa: CASSQESTRTQYF
j_gene: TRBJ2-5
v_gene: TRBV4-2

CDR3aa: CASSLAATSRLTDTQYF
j_gene: TRBJ2-3
v_gene: TRBV5-1

CDR3aa: CSAHGWGRVVNTEAFF
j_gene: TRBJ1-1
v_gene: TRBV20-1

CDR3aa: CSASEGSGYEQYF
j_gene: TRBJ2-7
v_gene: TRBV20-1

CDR3aa: CASSQGHREGGKLFF
j_gene: TRBJ1-4
v_gene: TRBV4-2

CDR3aa: CASSPTGRWNEQYF
j_gene: TRBJ2-7
v_gene: TRBV5-1

CDR3aa: CASSSGGAGNTIYF
j_gene: TRBJ1-3
v_gene: TRBV7-9

CDR3aa: CASSFLAVRLNYNEQFF
j_gene: TRBJ2-1
v_gene: TRBV5-6

CDR3aa: CASSQASGRSRSYNEQFF
j_gene: TRBJ2-1
v_gene: TRBV4-1

CDR3aa: CASSQTIRGQPQHF
j_gene: TRBJ1-5
v_gene: TRBV3-1

CDR3aa: CASSPWEGSSGNTIYF
j_gene: TRBJ1-3
v_gene: TRBV18

CDR3aa: CTRTKGLGETQYF
j_gene: TRBJ2-5
v_gene: TRBV20-1